This T cell receptor (beta chain) was found in a study of blood T cell repertoires in COVID-19. Study information: Some COVID-19 samples were acute and others convalescent; all came from the United States, Italy and Spain. PBMCs, B-cell-depleted T cells, or T cells provided the cDNA or gDNA that made up the material.

Per the study methods: Researchers report that nucleated cell counts were estimated from reference gene primer amplification. Generated by immunoSEQ multiplex PCR, the TCRdb table keeps only in-frame clones and is missing some. V, J and clone size are those of that table, while D and trimming were read from the DNA. Of fewer than 120,000 clones in the sample, over 60% were seen once. CDR1 is DFQATT, CDR2 SNEGSKA, per germline (reference sequence). Trimming left V 2 bases short and J 5 bases short, with 6 bases between. The CDR3 sequence is 11 residues long. The receptor was isolated from a woman over 75 with active or convalescent COVID-19. The chain combines TRBV20-1 with TRBJ1-1, with D hard to call. The sample comprised peripheral blood. DNA for the CDR3: TGCAGTGCTAGATTTCTGACTGAAGCTTTCTTT. This encodes CSARFLTEAFF.